This entry concerns a single T cell receptor beta chain. It was with unique molecular identifiers that the TCRbeta library was prepared. Each CDR3 protein is one row after TCRdb ran MiXCR on the PCR reads. This sample yields approximately 290,000 distinct CDR3 sequences, of which around a tenth are seen a single time; around a quarter belongs to the top ten. This CDR3 contains 17 residues. Trimming stripped 0 bases from V and 0 bases from J, with 12 bases between. The germline CDR1 and CDR2 sequences are SGHAT and FQNNGV. The sample originates from a study of T-cell reconstitution after alpha-beta-depleted transplantation in children.

The sequence was collected from a male patient between 2 and 15 years old who had a stem cell transplant for chronic granulomatous disease, so the T cells may come from the graft donor. The chain uses TRBV11-2 and TRBJ1-3; D call uncertain. The sequences come from peripheral blood, collected 180 days after TCRalphabeta/CD19-depleted stem cell transplant. CDR3 amino acids: CASSLDRGMNSGNTIYF. The CDR3 nucleotides are TGTGCCAGCAGCTTAGATCGAGGGATGAACTCTGGAAACACCATATATTTT.